Presented here are 8 T cell receptor beta chains from one specimen sequenced in a study of T and B cells in COVID-19 patients. BIOMED2 TRB-A/B primer pools were used in multiplex TRB PCR. TCRdb re-derived calls from the multiplex PCR reads in MiXCR, one entry per CDR3 protein. Among about 5,100 distinct CDR3 sequences, 27% were seen once, and the ten largest hold about 32%. TRB was amplified from about 250-500 ng of blood genomic DNA. Sequenced: blood. The receptors stem from a human donor with active COVID-19.

Within the sample, this clonotype is medium-sized. The chain recombines TRBV27 with TRBJ2-1, with TRBD1 matching over 9 bases. Trimming cost V 5 bases and J 10 bases; bases outside gene matches: 12. The germline V gene encodes CDR1 MNHEY and CDR2 SMNVEV (reference sequence). CDR3 length: 15 residues. CDR3 region: CASSPKGQGLLEQFF. The DNA for the CDR3 is TGTGCCAGCAGTCCCAAAGGACAGGGGTTATTGGAGCAGTTCTTC.

This clonotype was counted only a few times. This chain joins TRBV18 and TRBJ1-2; D possibly corresponds to TRBD1 (6 bases). The CDR3 length is 12 residues. The V gene lost 3 bases and the J gene lost 8 bases, with 10 bases spanning the gap. CDR1 KGHSH and CDR2 LQKENI come from the germline V gene. CDR3 nucleotides: TGTGCCAGCTCACCCCCTGGGGGCGGCTACACCTTC. It translates to CASSPPGGGYTF.

This clonotype is medium-sized in the sample. CDR3 loop: CASSYRTDTANTGELFF. The DNA of the CDR3 is TGTGCCAGCAGTTACCGGACGGACACGGCGAACACCGGGGAGCTGTTTTTT. J is TRBJ2-2 and V is TRBV6-6; possibly TRBD1 for D (5 bases). V lost 2 bases and J 0 bases, leaving 13 bases between the germline ends. The V gene's germline CDR1 is MNHNY and CDR2 SVGAGI (reference sequence). There are 17 residues in the CDR3.

The rearrangement links TRBV13 to TRBJ2-1; 11 bases are a match to TRBD2. The CDR3 loop spans 17 amino acids. From germline, CDR1 is PRHDT and CDR2 FYEKMQ (reference sequence). Trimming cost V 6 bases and J 4 bases; bases outside gene matches: 11. DNA for the CDR3: TGTGCCAGCAGTTATTTGACTAGCGGGAAATCTTACAATGAGCAGTTCTTC. It yields the protein CASSYLTSGKSYNEQFF.

This clonotype rates as medium-sized. This chain joins TRBV19 and TRBJ1-1; 7 nucleotides align to TRBD1. Looked up from germline, CDR1 is LNHDA and CDR2 is SQIVND (reference sequence). Unmatched junction bases numbered 2, after V lost 7 bases and J lost 0 bases. CDR3 length: 13 residues. This chain's CDR3 is CASTQGVNTEAFF. DNA of the CDR3: TGTGCCAGTACTCAGGGGGTGAACACTGAAGCTTTCTTT.

This clonotype is labeled as large. The V gene is TRBV29-1, the J gene TRBJ1-2, with D unresolved. V was cut by 3 bases and J by 6 bases, with 2 bases left in between. Germline-derived CDR1 and CDR2 are SQVTM and ANQGSEA. CDR3 size: 9 residues. The CDR3 DNA sequence: TGCAGCGTTGATGATGGCTACACCTTC. Amino acids: CSVDDGYTF.

By its share, this clonotype is large. The chain is built from TRBV29-1 and TRBJ2-7; D possibly corresponds to TRBD1 (5 bases). Germline V gene sequence: CDR1 SQVTM, CDR2 ANQGSEA. The CDR3 has 13 amino acids. Trimming pared 5 bases from V and 2 bases from J, leaving 13 bases between. The CDR3 loop is CSVSPRAPYEQYF. The CDR3 DNA sequence: TGCAGCGTTAGTCCCAGGGCGCCCTACGAGCAGTACTTC.

The V and J genes are TRBV7-6 and TRBJ1-2, with D tentatively TRBD1 (6 bases). This CDR3 comprises 13 residues. Trimming took off 2 bases at V and 7 bases at J, with 11 bases between the two ends. The germline V gene encodes CDR1 SGHVS and CDR2 FNYEAQ. The CDR3 protein is CASSLNGGSGYTF. DNA for the CDR3: TGTGCCAGCAGCTTAAATGGGGGCTCTGGCTACACCTTC.